This T cell receptor beta chain was captured in a study of T cells expressing NK-cell markers. Overall study results and limits: For four donors, these clonotypes were likewise the leading ones in the CD3+CD56-NKG2C+ fraction.

5'RACE template switching with UMIs produced the TCR beta cDNA. After re-calling the 5' RACE reads, TCRdb lists one entry per CDR3 protein, DNA absent. This sample contains 450,000 to 600,000 distinct CDR3 sequences. Germline lookup yields CDR1 SGHRS and CDR2 YFSETQ. The CDR3 has 13 residues. About this clonotype itself: What it recognizes is unknown.

The sequence was obtained from a man aged 18 to 30 in good health. The chain has TRBV5-1 and TRBJ1-4; the TCRdb D gene call, TRBD1, has no DNA to confirm it. Sequencing input: blood T cells: a sorted CD56 or NKG2C T cell subset, CD4+ or CD8+ T cells, or bulk PBMC T cells (not recorded which). The chain's CDR3 is CASSLGGNEKLFF.